This T cell receptor beta chain was captured in a study of post-analysis software for immune sequencing data. Prepared libraries of TCR beta cDNA carried unique molecular identifiers. One entry per CDR3 protein results from TCRdb running MiXCR on the PCR reads. The sample contains around 200,000 distinct CDR3 sequences, roughly 30% of which appear only once. The origin of this receptor is a girl under 18 with multiple sclerosis. The sequenced sample was blood.

The CDR3 spells CASSLGAESGEKLFF. CDR3 nucleotide sequence: TGTGCCAGCAGTTTAGGGGCCGAGAGTGGAGAAAAACTGTTTTTT. This chain joins TRBV28 and TRBJ1-4, with D perhaps matching TRBD1 (5 bases). Germline V lookup: CDR1 MDHEN, CDR2 SYDVKM. Between the trimmed V and J ends, which lost 2 bases and 8 bases, there was a span of 15 bases. There are 15 residues in the CDR3. Full variable domain (remainder filled in from reference TRBV28 and TRBJ1-4): DVKVTQSSRYLVKRTGEKVFLECVQDMDHENMFWYRQDPGLGLRLIYFSYDVKMKEKGDIPEGYSVSREKKERFSLILESASTNQTSMYLCASSLGAESGEKLFFGSGTQLSVL.